One sample yielded the 8 T cell receptor beta chains listed below, sequenced in a study of T cell repertoires in cytomegalovirus infection. TCRdb independently ran MiXCR on the reads; one entry per CDR3 protein. The sample yields over 450,000 distinct CDR3 sequences, 10% to 12% seen once. Material for sequencing was PBMCs. These receptors were collected from a human donor in good health (CMV status not recorded). Some clones in this sample may be carry-over from other donors' samples.

This clonotype was seen repeatedly, ten times or more. The V gene is TRBV7-2, the J gene TRBJ1-1, with unresolved D. The CDR3 extends over 14 amino acids. The germline V and J ends were trimmed by 5 bases and 4 bases, with 14 bases remaining between them. The V gene's germline CDR1 is SGHTA and CDR2 FQGNSA. This CDR3 is CASSPGRPLTEAFF. The CDR3 bases are TGTGCCAGCAGCCCGGGTCGGCCCCTCACTGAAGCTTTCTTT.

This clonotype came up many times. The V call is TRBV4-2, the J call TRBJ2-1, with 10 positions matching TRBD2. This CDR3 contains 16 residues. Losses at the gene ends were 0 bases for V and 8 bases for J; bases not matched to a gene: 7. From germline, CDR1 is LGHNA and CDR2 YNFKEQ. The CDR3, as DNA: TGTGCCAGCAGCCAAGATAAAAGCGGGGGGGCCCATGAGCAGTTCTTC. Translating gives CASSQDKSGGAHEQFF.

In its sample, this clonotype was seen many times. The genes are TRBV5-1 and TRBJ2-3, with no clear D. This CDR3 comprises 14 residues. Between the trimmed V and J ends, which lost 0 bases and 6 bases, there was a span of 11 bases. From germline, CDR1 is SGHRS and CDR2 YFSETQ. CDR3 sequence reads: CASSLVSRWDTQYF. For the CDR3, the DNA is TGCGCCAGCAGCTTGGTTTCTAGGTGGGATACGCAGTATTTT.

With regard to this clonotype: A much larger clone lies a single base off, so this may be a read error. The gene calls are TRBV15 and TRBJ2-7, with unresolved D. The germline V gene encodes CDR1 LNHNV and CDR2 YYDKDF (reference sequence). CDR3 length: 14 residues. CDR3 DNA: TGTGCCGCCAGCAGAGTCTCGGGCAGTTCCGAGCAGTACTTC. Its protein product is CAASRVSGSSEQYF.

This sequence joins TRBV18 and TRBJ2-7, with 8 bases aligning to TRBD1. The CDR3 contains 16 residues. Germline CDR1 KGHSH, CDR2 LQKENI. Losses at the gene ends were 6 bases for V and 2 bases for J; bases not matched to a gene: 12. The CDR3 nucleotides read TGTGCCAGCTCCATCGTGGGACAGGCGCTTCCCTACGAGCAGTACTTC. Translation: CASSIVGQALPYEQYF.

This clonotype was recorded many times. This chain joins TRBV29-1 and TRBJ2-5; TRBD2 agrees at 10 bases. The V segment lost 5 bases and the J segment 5 bases; nucleotides outside the gene matches: 5. The germline CDR1 and CDR2 sequences are SQVTM and ANQGSEA. The CDR3 spans 13 residues. The CDR3 sequence is CSVSGRAMETQYF. For the CDR3, the DNA is TGCAGCGTTAGCGGGAGGGCCATGGAGACCCAGTACTTC.

The rearrangement joins TRBV7-3 to TRBJ2-1; TRBD2 aligns across 14 bases. The CDR3 runs to 18 residues. V trimming: 4 bases; J trimming: 3 bases; junction bases outside the gene matches: 8. Germline V gives CDR1 SGHTA, CDR2 FQGTGA. The CDR3 coding sequence is TGTGCCAGCAGCTCAGCCGGACTAGCGGGGGGCGTCTACAATGAGCAGTTCTTC. It translates to CASSSAGLAGGVYNEQFF.

This clonotype showed up just a few times. The CDR3 DNA sequence: TGCAGTGCCACAAGCTGGCAGGGTCGAAGCTCCTACGAGCAGTACTTC. This codes for CSATSWQGRSSYEQYF. The chain carries TRBV20-1 and TRBJ2-7; D might be TRBD1 (5 bases). The CDR3 consists of 16 residues. V dropped 6 bases and J dropped 0 bases, with 21 bases sitting between them. Germline CDR1 and CDR2: DFQATT and SNEGSKA (reference sequence).